This TCR beta chain derives from a study of coeliac disease. Study-wide context: Disease groups: newly diagnosed active, refractory type I, gluten-free-diet controlled. Refractory coeliac disease type I meant no gluten-free diet response for over 12 months.

Study conclusions and caveats: Intraepithelial and lamina propria fractions were not highly pure, so cross-contamination was possible. Published gliadin-specific TRB sequences appeared in about 55% of the 18 coeliac samples, 1 of 6 controls.

The V gene lost 7 bases and the J gene lost 0 bases, with 5 bases spanning the gap. Germline values: CDR1 SGHRS, CDR2 YFSETQ. The CDR3 contains 13 residues. This clone has a handful of counts. The antigen is not known. The repertoire was sequenced with immunoSEQ multiplex PCR; TCRdb's copy has only in-frame clones and lacks some. The sample carries some 5,000 clones, 62% recorded once. This receptor was taken from an older woman with celiac disease. The chain is built from TRBV5-1 and TRBJ2-6; D remains ambiguous. The source material was lamina propria lymphocytes from the gut. Written as DNA, the CDR3 is TGCGCCAGCGGCCACTCTGGGGCCAACGTCCTGACTTTC. Translation gives CASGHSGANVLTF.